This record covers a single TCR beta chain. What it binds is unknown. This entry is derived from a study of cytomegalovirus exposure and HLA in healthy donors. Findings and limits, study-wide: Segments of the TCR beta V type were, in most cases, productive about 87% or about 30% of the time in an earlier analysis. An ancestry cluster, one associated with Asian ancestry, reportedly showed fewer N-insertions than the roughly 670-donor mean in a later analysis. Later on, analysis showed that most CMV-associated TCR beta chains appeared to be HLA-restricted.

PCR was performed using 60 Vbeta and 13 Jbeta primers. Authors' analysis steps: A later analysis counted about 80 million unique TCR beta chains, some 10 million shared. Sequencing was performed with immunoSEQ multiplex PCR; in TCRdb, only in-frame clones are kept and a portion is missing. V, J and clone size reflect that table, while D and trimming were determined from the DNA. The sample has 55,000 to 70,000 clones, about 70% seen once. CDR1 and CDR2 from the germline V gene are MNHEY and SMNVEV (reference sequence). The CDR3 spans 13 residues. The V and J ends lost 6 bases and 4 bases respectively, with 12 bases between them.

Sequencing was performed on PBMCs. This chain joins TRBV27 and TRBJ1-1, with D tentatively TRBD1 (6 bases). This TCR was recovered from a woman between 55 and 75 years old in good health and CMV-seropositive. The chain's CDR3 is CASRLQGSTEAFF. The DNA of the CDR3 is TGTGCCAGCAGGTTACAGGGTAGCACTGAAGCTTTCTTT.